These 7 T cell receptor beta chains came from one sample sequenced in a study of radiation and T cells in renal cell carcinoma. Sequencing was performed with immunoSEQ multiplex PCR; in TCRdb, only in-frame clones are kept and a portion is missing. The data hold 140,000 to 150,000 clones, with about 87% observed a single time. The time point is: baseline pretreatment blood. The treatment here: 15 Gy SBRT to primary tumor, nephrectomy 4 weeks later. The specimen comprised blood, sampled from a patient whose treatment included radiotherapy and nephrectomy. The origin of the receptors is a woman in her 70s with renal cell carcinoma.

This clone appeared a few times. The chain couples TRBV30 to TRBJ1-5; D is possibly TRBD1 (6 bases). CDR1 is GTSNPN, CDR2 SVGIG, per germline (reference sequence). There are 17 residues in the CDR3. V lost 2 bases and J lost 0, with 17 bases in between. Here the CDR3 reads CAWSRQGGTNSNQPQHF. CDR3 nucleotide sequence: TGTGCCTGGAGTCGCCAAGGGGGAACCAATAGCAATCAGCCCCAGCATTTT.

The J gene is TRBJ2-2, the V gene TRBV5-1, with TRBD1 identical over 7 bases. Germline V CDR1 and CDR2: SGHRS, YFSETQ. The J segment lost 0 bases and the V segment lost 4 bases, leaving 3 bases of the junction unmatched. This CDR3 contains 15 residues. CDR3 in DNA: TGCGCCAGCAGCACCGGGACAGCGAACACCGGGGAGCTGTTTTTT. Translation gives CASSTGTANTGELFF.

The chain recombines TRBV28 with TRBJ1-1; TRBD1 might be the D (6 bases). This CDR3 region has 14 residues. The V gene's germline CDR1 is MDHEN and CDR2 SYDVKM. V lost 6 bases to trimming and J lost 1 base, with 12 bases between them. The CDR3 nucleotides are TGTGCCAGCAGGTCTCAGGGGTCGAACACTGAAGCTTTCTTT. It codes for CASRSQGSNTEAFF.

The V and J genes are TRBV10-3 and TRBJ1-3, with D perhaps TRBD1 (6 bases). The CDR3 loop spans 14 amino acids. Germline values: CDR1 ENHRY, CDR2 SYGVKD. Trimming removed 6 bases at V and 1 base at J, with 10 bases between. CDR3 sequence reads: CAIRDSGSGNTIYF. CDR3 bases: TGTGCCATCAGGGACAGCGGATCTGGAAACACCATATATTTT.

V and J are TRBV7-2 and TRBJ2-7; 9 bases map to TRBD2. Germline trimming cut 6 bases from V and 4 bases from J; bases unmatched to any gene: 13. This CDR3 comprises 16 residues. The V gene's germline CDR1 is SGHTA and CDR2 FQGNSA. The CDR3 bases are TGTGCCAGCAGTTCCCTCGACAGCGGGGGGTGGTACGAGCAGTACTTC. Residues: CASSSLDSGGWYEQYF.

The chain is built from TRBV11-3 and TRBJ1-1; D remains ambiguous. V was shortened by 3 bases and J by 6 bases, with 11 bases between the two germline ends. CDR1 and CDR2 (germline): SGHNT, YENEEA. CDR3 length: 13 residues. CDR3 amino acids: CASSFPPDAEAFF. CDR3 nucleotide sequence: TGTGCCAGCAGCTTCCCGCCTGACGCTGAAGCTTTCTTT.

Points on this clone: Other DNA sequences in this sample translate to the same CDR3. The chain uses TRBV27 and TRBJ1-5; TRBD1 is a possible D gene (5 bases). Germline CDR1 and CDR2: MNHEY and SMNVEV (reference sequence). The V gene lost 3 bases and the J gene lost 1 base, with 7 bases spanning the gap. The CDR3 runs to 14 residues. The CDR3 nucleotides are TGTGCCAGCAGTTTTGGGGGAAGCAATCAGCCCCAGCATTTT. It is translated as CASSFGGSNQPQHF.